This record covers a single TCR beta chain. The antigen this receptor binds is unknown. No base qualities exist here, and no much larger clone lies one base off it. This record belongs to a study of Graves' ophthalmopathy and Graves' hyperthyroidism (dated by TCRdb to the late 2010s). For context, the study as a whole: Hyperthyroidism was defined as stable when no progression to ophthalmopathy occurred within 18 months of follow-up. An independent validation cohort was composed of around 19 hyperthyroidism patients and more than 15 patients who later progressed from hyperthyroidism to ophthalmopathy. Following sample collection, hyperthyroidism patients were given methimazole at a starting dose of 30 mg daily, and ophthalmopathy patients were given high-dose intravenous methylprednisolone. The study used signatures of the TCR beta repertoire to tell Graves' ophthalmopathy apart from Graves' hyperthyroidism and to predict which patients would progress to ophthalmopathy. In six or seven hyperthyroidism patients, the T-cell repertoires found in thyroid tissue were compared with those found in blood. A discovery set of 95 to 100 patients (43 ophthalmopathy, 55 to 60 stable hyperthyroidism) was enrolled to explore V-J signatures distinguishing ophthalmopathy from hyperthyroidism. In total, around 140 blood samples were TCR-sequenced: around 42 ophthalmopathy, some 75 hyperthyroidism and roughly 17 hyperthyroidism-to-ophthalmopathy patients.

Hyperthyroidism patients were newly diagnosed, with disease duration under 2 months, and aged 18 to 65 years. Patients with other autoimmune diseases, uncontrolled infections, pregnancy or lactation were excluded from the study. Diagnosis relied on clinical symptoms, serum thyroxine, TRAb, thyroid ultrasound and orbital computed tomography. Total RNA was extracted with Trizol reagent and quality-checked on an Agilent 2100 Bioanalyzer. Including the terminal cysteine and phenylalanine, the CDR3 comprises 14 residues. Here the CDR3 DNA is all that survives: 42 bases in frame from base 1. V loses 8 bases of germline sequence and J loses 1 base, and the interval between the two ends is 17 bases. Via the germline V gene, CDR1 is SQVTM and CDR2 ANQGSEA. TCR beta CDR3 regions were amplified from RNA transcripts for repertoire sequencing. The first round was an RT-PCR using HTBI primers with the Qiagen OneStep RT-PCR kit, and this first round was followed by a second-round multiplex PCR, then size selection and purification. Libraries were sequenced on an Illumina HiSeq2000 using paired-end 100 bp reads. The study's own analysis went as follows. SOAPnuke was used to process the reads, removing any read that contained adapters or uncalled bases, had a mean Phred below 15, or lacked an exact match to the constant primer or identifier. High-quality paired reads were merged with COPE v1.2.5. Clonotypes were defined as unique nucleotide sequences and were aligned to IMGT TRB V, D and J references using MiTCR v1.1. Only V-J combinations with frequency above 0.0001 were analysed, covering around 99% of repertoires. A TCR clonal expansion and chaos score per V-J combination was defined as the ratio of F50 clonal expansion to chaos observed in the TCRdist matrix. Welch's t-statistics and random forest were used to narrow the features down to roughly twelve V-J combinations, which were then fed into a naive Bayes classifier. The similarity between thyroid and blood repertoires was quantified using the Morisita-Horn index. The raw public reads went through TCRdb reprocessing: fastp at Q25, MiXCR clone calling, in-frame beta chains kept. Identical CDR3 proteins give one entry, which carries the most common genes and DNA. TCRdb, rather than the study authors, made the V and J calls. The sample yields about 1.1 million distinct CDR3 sequences; about two fifths were counted once. 11% of the sample lies in the top ten.

Overall study results and their limits: Most of the expanded thyroid clonotypes with a frequency above 0.001 were also detected in blood, and it was suggested that the thyroid immune response may be reflected by blood repertoires. In validation, the model predicted ophthalmopathy progression with 55% to 71% sensitivity and approximately 75% specificity; some twelve predicted patients were CT-confirmed with GO in a median of approximately 6.5 months. Sample size was not statistically predetermined, and group allocation was not concealed from the investigators. The 13-signature model separated ophthalmopathy from stable hyperthyroidism with around 90% sensitivity and just under 84% specificity in cross-validation, and 80%/75% in the test set.

The chain is encoded by TRBV29-1 joined to TRBJ1-2, and TRBD1 may be the D gene, going by 6 matching bases. Sequencing used peripheral blood or thyroid tissue (not recorded which). This receptor was taken from an adult man with Graves' hyperthyroidism. The CDR3 is CSQDTGSYNYGYTF. The nucleotide sequence reads as follows: TGCAGCCAGGACACAGGGAGTTATAACTATGGCTACACCTTC.